This is a list of T cell receptor beta chains from one sample in a study of naive CD8 T cells in extremely preterm neonates. TCRdb's copy holds only in-frame clones and misses some; the assay was immunoSEQ multiplex PCR. The table lists 25,000 or so clones, about 91% of them singletons. Sequencing was performed on naive CD8+ T cells from cord blood. These receptors were obtained from a boy who was born preterm. The CDR3 runs from the conserved cysteine through the conserved F or W. The order of the fields is D gene, clone size, V gene, J gene, CDR3 protein, CDR3 DNA. The D gene is left open where the match is weak. Clone size, where shown, is once, few, many, or a class for clones that have expanded.

-	-	TRBV20-1	TRBJ2-1	CSARVYNEQFF	TGCAGTGCGCGGGTCTACAATGAGCAGTTCTTC
TRBD1	-	TRBV25-1	TRBJ1-6	CASSEDRGISPLHF	TGTGCCAGCAGTGAGGACAGGGGAATTTCACCCCTCCACTTT
TRBD1	-	TRBV19	TRBJ2-7	CASSIDAGTGAEQYF	TGTGCCAGTAGTATAGACGCCGGGACAGGGGCCGAGCAGTACTTC
-	-	TRBV10-3	TRBJ2-7	CAISEGYEQYF	TGTGCCATCAGTGAGGGCTACGAGCAGTACTTC
TRBD1	-	TRBV19	TRBJ2-1	CASAKDRGYNEQFF	TGTGCCAGTGCAAAGGACAGGGGTTACAATGAGCAGTTCTTC
-	-	TRBV5-1	TRBJ1-1	CASSQNTEAFF	TGCGCCAGCAGCCAGAACACTGAAGCTTTCTTT
-	-	TRBV2	TRBJ2-5	CASRSLQETQYF	TGTGCCAGCAGAAGCCTTCAAGAGACCCAGTACTTC
-	-	TRBV11-2	TRBJ2-7	CASSLDRAYEQYF	TGTGCCAGCAGCTTAGATCGGGCCTACGAGCAGTACTTC
-	-	TRBV27	TRBJ1-5	CASSLGQPQHF	TGTGCCAGCAGTTTGGGTCAGCCCCAGCATTTT
TRBD1	few	TRBV27	TRBJ1-6	CASSWTGYNSPLHF	TGTGCCAGCAGTTGGACAGGGTATAATTCACCCCTCCACTTT
TRBD2	once	TRBV10-3	TRBJ2-3	CAISESGGADTQYF	TGTGCCATCAGTGAGTCCGGGGGGGCAGATACGCAGTATTTT
-	-	TRBV27	TRBJ1-5	CASSFQNQPQHF	TGTGCCAGCAGTTTCCAAAATCAGCCCCAGCATTTT
-	-	TRBV13	TRBJ2-2	CASSNTGELFF	TGTGCCAGCAGCAACACCGGGGAGCTGTTTTTT
TRBD2	-	TRBV15	TRBJ2-7	CATSRISGGSYEQYF	TGTGCCACCAGCAGGATCAGCGGGGGGTCCTACGAGCAGTACTTC
-	-	TRBV7-2	TRBJ2-5	CASSPGAGSTEQYF	TGTGCCAGCAGCCCGGGGGCGGGATCTACGGAGCAGTACTTC
TRBD2	once	TRBV4-1	TRBJ2-3	CASSQEGLAGADTQYF	TGCGCCAGCAGCCAGGAGGGACTAGCGGGGGCAGATACGCAGTATTTT
-	once	TRBV5-1	TRBJ1-1	CASSFAENTEAFF	TGCGCCAGCAGCTTTGCAGAGAACACTGAAGCTTTCTTT
-	-	TRBV5-1	TRBJ2-2	CASRNTGELFF	TGCGCCAGCAGGAACACCGGGGAGCTGTTTTTT
TRBD1	-	TRBV4-1	TRBJ2-2	CASSQDSGTAFYLGELFF	TGCGCCAGCAGCCAAGACTCTGGGACAGCTTTTTACCTCGGGGAGCTGTTTTTT
TRBD2	-	TRBV19	TRBJ2-1	CASSILAGFYNEQFF	TGTGCCAGTAGTATACTAGCGGGATTCTACAATGAGCAGTTCTTC
TRBD1	-	TRBV5-8	TRBJ2-7	CASSDRGEQYF	TGTGCCAGCAGCGACAGGGGCGAGCAGTACTTC
-	-	TRBV5-6	TRBJ2-7	CASSWDNYEQYF	TGTGCCAGCAGCTGGGACAACTACGAGCAGTACTTC
-	-	TRBV29-1	TRBJ1-2	CSVAEGGADGYTF	TGCAGCGTGGCAGAGGGGGGCGCGGATGGCTACACCTTC
-	-	TRBV10-3	TRBJ2-7	CAIREGSSYEQYF	TGTGCCATCAGGGAGGGCAGCTCCTACGAGCAGTACTTC
-	-	TRBV27	TRBJ1-6	CASTNNSPLHF	TGTGCCAGCACAAATAATTCACCCCTCCACTTT
TRBD1	-	TRBV19	TRBJ1-1	CASRTGGNTEAFF	TGTGCCAGTAGGACAGGGGGGAACACTGAAGCTTTCTTT
-	once	TRBV4-3	TRBJ2-7	CASSQDARGYEQYF	TGCGCCAGCAGCCAAGACGCCAGGGGCTACGAGCAGTACTTC
TRBD1	-	TRBV9	TRBJ2-7	CASSVGQGEQYF	TGTGCCAGCAGCGTAGGACAGGGGGAGCAGTACTTC
TRBD1	-	TRBV4-1	TRBJ1-2	CASSQDGTGGGYTF	TGCGCCAGCAGCCAAGATGGGACAGGGGGCGGCTACACCTTC
TRBD2	-	TRBV19	TRBJ2-7	CASSIVSGAYEQYF	TGTGCCAGTAGTATAGTTAGCGGGGCCTACGAGCAGTACTTC
-	-	TRBV4-1	TRBJ2-4	CASSQGENIQYF	TGCGCCAGCAGCCAAGGGGAAAACATTCAGTACTTC
TRBD2	-	TRBV19	TRBJ2-3	CASSISGGADTQYF	TGTGCCAGTAGTATTAGCGGGGGGGCAGATACGCAGTATTTT
-	medium-sized	TRBV30	TRBJ2-7	CAWSDTYEQYF	TGTGCCTGGAGTGACACCTACGAGCAGTACTTC
-	-	TRBV5-1	TRBJ2-7	CASSWDNYEQYF	TGCGCCAGCAGCTGGGACAACTACGAGCAGTACTTC
-	-	TRBV30	TRBJ1-5	CAWSPGPTQPQHF	TGTGCCTGGAGCCCCGGCCCCACTCAGCCCCAGCATTTT
TRBD1	-	TRBV27	TRBJ2-3	CASSSGTGGTDTQYF	TGTGCCAGCAGTTCCGGGACAGGGGGCACAGATACGCAGTATTTT
TRBD2	-	TRBV7-2	TRBJ2-7	CASSLAGGYEQYF	TGTGCCAGCAGCTTAGCGGGGGGGTACGAGCAGTACTTC
-	-	TRBV10-3	TRBJ2-7	CAISEGHSYEQYF	TGTGCCATCAGTGAGGGACACTCCTACGAGCAGTACTTC
-	-	TRBV5-1	TRBJ1-3	CASSLDNSGNTIYF	TGCGCCAGCAGCTTGGACAACTCTGGAAACACCATATATTTT
-	-	TRBV4-3	TRBJ2-1	CASSLSGIYNEQFF	TGCGCCAGCAGCCTTAGCGGAATCTACAATGAGCAGTTCTTC
-	-	TRBV4-3	TRBJ2-7	CASSQGGRYEQYF	TGCGCCAGCAGCCAAGGGGGGCGCTACGAGCAGTACTTC
-	-	TRBV5-1	TRBJ2-7	CASSLYRDAYEQYF	TGCGCCAGCAGCTTGTACAGGGACGCCTACGAGCAGTACTTC
TRBD1	-	TRBV25-1	TRBJ2-7	CASGQGYEQYF	TGTGCCAGTGGACAGGGCTACGAGCAGTACTTC
TRBD2	-	TRBV4-1	TRBJ2-5	CASSPRLAGGGETQYF	TGCGCCAGCAGCCCCAGACTAGCGGGGGGCGGAGAGACCCAGTACTTC
-	-	TRBV21-1	TRBJ2-5	CASSKHQETQYF	TGTGCCAGCAGCAAACACCAAGAGACCCAGTACTTC
TRBD2	-	TRBV2	TRBJ2-5	CASRETSGGAETQYF	TGTGCCAGCAGGGAGACTAGCGGGGGGGCAGAGACCCAGTACTTC
TRBD1	-	TRBV5-1	TRBJ2-7	CASSLPGGYEQYF	TGCGCCAGCAGCTTGCCAGGGGGCTACGAGCAGTACTTC
-	-	TRBV27	TRBJ1-5	CASSLSGGNQPQHF	TGTGCCAGCAGTTTATCAGGGGGCAATCAGCCCCAGCATTTT
-	-	TRBV10-1	TRBJ2-1	CASSETGASYNEQFF	TGCGCCAGCAGTGAGACTGGCGCCTCCTACAATGAGCAGTTCTTC
TRBD2	-	TRBV27	TRBJ2-7	CASSLTSGAYEQYF	TGTGCCAGCAGTTTAACTAGCGGGGCCTACGAGCAGTACTTC
TRBD2	-	TRBV5-1	TRBJ2-7	CASSSSGGAYEQYF	TGCGCCAGCAGCTCTAGCGGGGGGGCCTACGAGCAGTACTTC
TRBD1	once	TRBV6-5	TRBJ1-2	CASTEGTGDGYTF	TGTGCCAGCACCGAAGGGACAGGGGATGGCTACACCTTC
-	-	TRBV27	TRBJ2-7	CASRDSYEQYF	TGTGCCAGCAGGGACTCCTACGAGCAGTACTTC
TRBD1	-	TRBV4-3	TRBJ1-5	CASSQTGGVQPQHF	TGCGCCAGCAGCCAAACAGGGGGCGTTCAGCCCCAGCATTTT
-	-	TRBV6-4	TRBJ2-1	CASSPQRGGPDDEQFF	TGTGCCAGCAGCCCTCAGAGGGGGGGGCCCGATGATGAGCAGTTCTTC
-	once	TRBV6-5	TRBJ2-4	CASSWGAKNIQYF	TGTGCCAGCAGTTGGGGGGCCAAAAACATTCAGTACTTC
-	-	TRBV12-5	TRBJ2-2	CASGLSTGELFF	TGTGCTAGTGGTTTGAGCACCGGGGAGCTGTTTTTT
TRBD2	-	TRBV27	TRBJ2-5	CASSLSSGGQETQYF	TGTGCCAGCAGTTTATCTAGCGGGGGCCAAGAGACCCAGTACTTC
-	-	TRBV5-1	TRBJ1-3	CASSQGYGNTIYF	TGCGCCAGCAGTCAGGGCTATGGAAACACCATATATTTT